The count of the clone carrying this T cell receptor beta chain is one. As yet, its antigen is unknown. Assay used: immunoSEQ multiplex PCR; TCRdb lists only in-frame clones, some missing. The repertoire holds over 25,000 clones, with 55% to 75% as singletons. This entry is derived from a study of vaccination effects on CD4 cells after COVID-19. The V gene's germline CDR1 is LGHDT and CDR2 YNNKEL (reference sequence). This CDR3 contains 15 residues. Trimming removed 7 bases at V and 4 bases at J, with 19 bases between. CD4+ T cells specific for antigen were expanded with viral peptide pools by the ViraFEST assay before sequencing. CD4+ T cells were isolated after about eleven days of culture. Absence of prior SARS-CoV-2 infection characterized the vaccine recipients, who showed negative nucleocapsid antibodies.

The J gene is TRBJ1-2, the V gene TRBV3-1 (or the pseudogene TRBV3-2); D remains ambiguous. The clonotype was recovered from a human donor who received a COVID-19 vaccine. The sample here was CD4+ T cells from PBMCs cultured with SARS-CoV-2 spike peptides, taken before COVID-19 vaccination. The CDR3 region is CASNPGPIKGYGYTF. The CDR3 DNA is TGTGCCAGCAACCCAGGACCAATTAAAGGCTATGGCTACACCTTC.